This entry is about one TCR beta chain. Its specificity is unknown. The germline V gene encodes CDR1 SGHTS and CDR2 YDEGEE. The CDR3 is made up of 14 amino acids. V was shortened by 5 bases and J by 1 base, with 12 bases between the two germline ends. The data are from a study of cytomegalovirus exposure and HLA in healthy donors. The PCR employed 60 Vbeta primers together with 13 Jbeta primers. In the source study's methods: About 10 million of about 80 million unique TCR beta chains were shared, per a later count. Libraries were prepared by immunoSEQ multiplex PCR; TCRdb keeps only in-frame clonotypes and omits some of them. The V and J calls and clone size come from that table; D and trimming were worked out from the DNA. The sample lists tens of thousands of clones; roughly four fifths were seen once. Whole-study results and caveats: TCR beta V segments were, for the most part, productive about 87% or about 30% of the time in an earlier analysis. There were some public TCRs occurring in many donors, but most TCR sequences were rare.

The sample was PBMCs. The V gene is TRBV5-8, the J gene TRBJ2-5, with TRBD2 as a possible D gene (6 bases). The receptor was isolated from a man in his thirties or forties in good health and CMV-seronegative. The CDR3 nucleotides read TGTGCCAGCAGATCCCGGGACTTCCAAGAGACCCAGTACTTC. Translated: CASRSRDFQETQYF.